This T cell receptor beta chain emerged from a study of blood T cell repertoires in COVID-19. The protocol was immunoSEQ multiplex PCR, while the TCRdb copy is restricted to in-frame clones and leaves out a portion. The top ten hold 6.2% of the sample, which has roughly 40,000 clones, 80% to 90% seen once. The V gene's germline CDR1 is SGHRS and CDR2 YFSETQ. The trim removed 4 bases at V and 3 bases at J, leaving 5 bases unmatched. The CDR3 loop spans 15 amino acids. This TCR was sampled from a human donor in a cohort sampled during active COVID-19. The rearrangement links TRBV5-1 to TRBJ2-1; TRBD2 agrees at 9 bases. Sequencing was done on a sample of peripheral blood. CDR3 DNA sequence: TGCGCCAGCAGCCCACTGACTAGCGGCTACAATGAGCAGTTCTTC. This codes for CASSPLTSGYNEQFF.